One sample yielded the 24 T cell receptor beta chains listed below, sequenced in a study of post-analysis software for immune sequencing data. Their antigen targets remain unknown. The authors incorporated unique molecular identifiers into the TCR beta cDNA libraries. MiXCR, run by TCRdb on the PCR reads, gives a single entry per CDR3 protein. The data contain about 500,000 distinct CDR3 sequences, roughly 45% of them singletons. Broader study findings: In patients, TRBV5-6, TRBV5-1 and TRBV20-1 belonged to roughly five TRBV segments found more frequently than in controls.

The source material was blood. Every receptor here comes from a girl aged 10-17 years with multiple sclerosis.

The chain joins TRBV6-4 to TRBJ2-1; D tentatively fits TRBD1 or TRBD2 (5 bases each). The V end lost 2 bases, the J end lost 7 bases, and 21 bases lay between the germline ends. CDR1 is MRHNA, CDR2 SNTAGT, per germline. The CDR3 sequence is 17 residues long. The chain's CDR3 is CASSDPGSQGGTNEQFF. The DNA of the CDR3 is TGTGCCAGCAGTGACCCGGGTAGCCAGGGTGGGACGAATGAGCAGTTCTTC.

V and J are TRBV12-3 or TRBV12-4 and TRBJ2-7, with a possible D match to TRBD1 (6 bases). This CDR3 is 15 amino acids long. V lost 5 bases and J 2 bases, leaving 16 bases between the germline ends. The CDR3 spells CASSAPRGGTYEQYF. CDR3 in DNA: TGTGCCAGCAGTGCCCCACGAGGGGGAACCTACGAGCAGTACTTC.

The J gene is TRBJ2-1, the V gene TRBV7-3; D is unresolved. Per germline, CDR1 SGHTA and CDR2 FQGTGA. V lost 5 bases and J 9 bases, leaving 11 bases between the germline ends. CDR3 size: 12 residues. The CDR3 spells CASSLGRLEQFF. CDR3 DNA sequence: TGTGCCAGCAGCCTCGGTCGCCTTGAGCAGTTCTTC.

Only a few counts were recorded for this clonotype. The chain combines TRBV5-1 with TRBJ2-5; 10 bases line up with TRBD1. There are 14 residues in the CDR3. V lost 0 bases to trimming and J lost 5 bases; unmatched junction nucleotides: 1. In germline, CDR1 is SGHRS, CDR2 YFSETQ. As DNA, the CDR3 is TGCGCCAGCAGCTTGGGACAGGGGGCGGAGACCCAGTACTTC. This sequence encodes CASSLGQGAETQYF.

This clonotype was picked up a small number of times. The CDR3 here is CSVNRLGETDTQYF. CDR3 nucleotides: TGCAGCGTGAACCGACTAGGTGAAACAGATACGCAGTATTTT. This chain connects TRBV29-1 to TRBJ2-3; perhaps TRBD2 as D (6 bases). With 6 bases removed from V and 3 bases from J, the gap between germline ends came to 16 bases. The CDR3 is made up of 14 amino acids. CDR1 is SQVTM, CDR2 ANQGSEA, per germline.

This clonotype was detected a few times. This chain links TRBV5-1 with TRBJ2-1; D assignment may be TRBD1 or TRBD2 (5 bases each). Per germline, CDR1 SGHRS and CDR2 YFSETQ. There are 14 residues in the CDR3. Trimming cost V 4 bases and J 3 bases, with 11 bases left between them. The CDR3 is CASSDRDDYNEQFF. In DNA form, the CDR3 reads TGCGCCAGCAGCGACCGGGACGACTACAATGAGCAGTTCTTC.

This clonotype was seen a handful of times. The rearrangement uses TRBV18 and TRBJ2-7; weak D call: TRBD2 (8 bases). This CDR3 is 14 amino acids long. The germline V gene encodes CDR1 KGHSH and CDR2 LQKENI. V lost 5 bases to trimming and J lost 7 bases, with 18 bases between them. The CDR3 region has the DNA TGTGCCAGCTCAGGGACAGCGGGAGCTTGGGAGCAGTACTTC. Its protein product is CASSGTAGAWEQYF.

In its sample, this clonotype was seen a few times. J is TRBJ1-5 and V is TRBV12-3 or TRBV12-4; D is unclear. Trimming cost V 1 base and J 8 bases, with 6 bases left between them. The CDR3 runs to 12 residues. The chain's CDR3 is CASSLGGEPQHF. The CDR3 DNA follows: TGTGCCAGCAGTTTAGGGGGAGAGCCCCAGCATTTT.

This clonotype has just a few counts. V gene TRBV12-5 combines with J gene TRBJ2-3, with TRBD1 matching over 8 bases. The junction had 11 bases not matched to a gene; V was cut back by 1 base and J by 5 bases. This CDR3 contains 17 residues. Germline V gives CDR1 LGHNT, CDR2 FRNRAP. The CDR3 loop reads CASGLGAQGEKGDTQYF. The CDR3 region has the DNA TGTGCTAGTGGTTTGGGAGCACAGGGGGAGAAGGGAGATACGCAGTATTTT.

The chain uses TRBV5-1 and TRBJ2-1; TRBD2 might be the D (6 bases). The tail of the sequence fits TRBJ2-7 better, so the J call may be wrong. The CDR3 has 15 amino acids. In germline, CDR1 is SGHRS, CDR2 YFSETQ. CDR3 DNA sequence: TGCGCCAGCAGCTTTTCTAGCGAGGCTCCTAATGAGCAGTACTTC. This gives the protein CASSFSSEAPNEQYF.

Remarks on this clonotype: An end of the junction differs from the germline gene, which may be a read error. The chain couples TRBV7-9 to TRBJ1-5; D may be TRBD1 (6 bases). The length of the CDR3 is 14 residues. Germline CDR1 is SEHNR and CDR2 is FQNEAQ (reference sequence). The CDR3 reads CAISLLGANQPQHF. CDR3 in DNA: TGTGCCATCAGCCTTCTGGGGGCAAATCAGCCCCAGCATTTT.

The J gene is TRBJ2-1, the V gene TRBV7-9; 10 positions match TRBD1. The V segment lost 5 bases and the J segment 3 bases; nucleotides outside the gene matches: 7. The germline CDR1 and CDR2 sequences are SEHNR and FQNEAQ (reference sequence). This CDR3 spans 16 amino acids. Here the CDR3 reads CASSADRGPLYNEQFF. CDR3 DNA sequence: TGTGCCAGCAGCGCCGACAGGGGGCCCCTCTACAATGAGCAGTTCTTC.

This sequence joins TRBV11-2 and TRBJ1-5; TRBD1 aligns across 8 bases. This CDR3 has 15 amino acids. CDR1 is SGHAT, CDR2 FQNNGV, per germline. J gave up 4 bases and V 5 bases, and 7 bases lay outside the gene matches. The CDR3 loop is CASSATGVGNQPQHF. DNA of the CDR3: TGTGCCAGCAGCGCGACAGGGGTAGGAAATCAGCCCCAGCATTTT.

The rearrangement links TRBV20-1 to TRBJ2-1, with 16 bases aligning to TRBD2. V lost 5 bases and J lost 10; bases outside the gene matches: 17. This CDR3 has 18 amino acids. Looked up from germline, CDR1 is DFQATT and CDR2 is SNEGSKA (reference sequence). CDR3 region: CSAPGTSGRGGSSYEQFF. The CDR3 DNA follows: TGCAGTGCTCCGGGGACTAGCGGGAGGGGGGGAAGCTCCTACGAGCAGTTCTTC.

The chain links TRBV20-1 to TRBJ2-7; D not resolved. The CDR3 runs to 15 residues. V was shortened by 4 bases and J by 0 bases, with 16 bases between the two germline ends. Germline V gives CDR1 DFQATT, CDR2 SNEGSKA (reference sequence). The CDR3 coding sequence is TGCAGTGCTACAGCTCCTGCGGTGAGCTCCTACGAGCAGTACTTC. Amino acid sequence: CSATAPAVSSYEQYF.

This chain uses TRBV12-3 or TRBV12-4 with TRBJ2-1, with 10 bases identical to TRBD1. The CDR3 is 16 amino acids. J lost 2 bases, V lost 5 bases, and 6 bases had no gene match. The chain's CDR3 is CASSHKDRGAYNEQFF. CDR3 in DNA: TGTGCCAGCAGTCACAAGGACAGGGGGGCCTACAATGAGCAGTTCTTC.

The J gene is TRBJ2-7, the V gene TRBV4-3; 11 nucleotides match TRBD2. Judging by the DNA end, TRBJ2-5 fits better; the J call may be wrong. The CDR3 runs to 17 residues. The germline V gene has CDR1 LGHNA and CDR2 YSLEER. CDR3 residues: CASSQAPLAGAGETQYF. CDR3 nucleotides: TGCGCCAGCAGCCAAGCCCCACTAGCGGGAGCGGGAGAGACCCAGTACTTC.

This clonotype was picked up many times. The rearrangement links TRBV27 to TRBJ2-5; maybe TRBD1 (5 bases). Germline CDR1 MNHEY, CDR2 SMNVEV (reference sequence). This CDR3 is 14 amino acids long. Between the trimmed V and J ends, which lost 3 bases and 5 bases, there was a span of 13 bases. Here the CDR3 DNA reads TGTGCCAGCAGTTTCAGGGTTCGATCTGAGACCCAGTACTTC. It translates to CASSFRVRSETQYF.

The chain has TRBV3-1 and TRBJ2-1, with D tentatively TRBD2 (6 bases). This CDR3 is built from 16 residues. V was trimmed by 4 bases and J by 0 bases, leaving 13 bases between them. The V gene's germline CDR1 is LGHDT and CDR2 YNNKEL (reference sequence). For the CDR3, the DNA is TGTGCCAGCAGCCTGACGGGACTTTTCTCCTACAATGAGCAGTTCTTC. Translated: CASSLTGLFSYNEQFF.

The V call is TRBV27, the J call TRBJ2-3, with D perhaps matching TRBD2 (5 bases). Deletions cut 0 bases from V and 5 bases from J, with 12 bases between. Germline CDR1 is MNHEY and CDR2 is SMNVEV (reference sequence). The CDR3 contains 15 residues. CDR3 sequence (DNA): TGTGCCAGCAGTTTATCGGTTGTGGGGAGAGATACGCAGTATTTT. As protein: CASSLSVVGRDTQYF.

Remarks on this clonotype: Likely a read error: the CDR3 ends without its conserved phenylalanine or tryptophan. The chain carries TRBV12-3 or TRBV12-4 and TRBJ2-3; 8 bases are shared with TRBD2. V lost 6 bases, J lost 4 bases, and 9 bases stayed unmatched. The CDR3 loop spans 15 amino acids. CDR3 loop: CASRSLAVNSDTQYS. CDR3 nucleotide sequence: TGTGCCAGCAGATCACTAGCGGTAAACTCAGATACGCAGTATTCT.

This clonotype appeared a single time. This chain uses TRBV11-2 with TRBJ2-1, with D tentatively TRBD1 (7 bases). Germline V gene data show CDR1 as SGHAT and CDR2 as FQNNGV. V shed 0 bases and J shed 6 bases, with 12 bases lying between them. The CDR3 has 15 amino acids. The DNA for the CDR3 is TGTGCCAGCAGCTTAGATCGGCAGGGGGGCAATGAGCAGTTCTTC. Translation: CASSLDRQGGNEQFF.

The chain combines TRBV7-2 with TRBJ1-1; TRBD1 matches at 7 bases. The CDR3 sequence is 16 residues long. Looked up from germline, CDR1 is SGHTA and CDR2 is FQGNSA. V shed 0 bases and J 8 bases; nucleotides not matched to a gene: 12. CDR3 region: CASSLAPQRTGEEAFF. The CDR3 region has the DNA TGTGCCAGCAGCTTAGCCCCCCAACGTACAGGGGAAGAAGCTTTCTTT.

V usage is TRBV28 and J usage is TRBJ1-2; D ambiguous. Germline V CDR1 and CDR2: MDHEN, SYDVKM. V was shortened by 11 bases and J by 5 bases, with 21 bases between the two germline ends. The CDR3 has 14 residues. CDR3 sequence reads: CAGIPQTTKYGYTF. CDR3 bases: TGTGCCGGCATCCCTCAGACGACAAAATATGGCTACACCTTC.